This T cell receptor beta chain was recovered during a study of T cell responses to AZD1222 COVID-19 vaccine. Clones were read by immunoSEQ multiplex PCR, and TCRdb kept only the in-frame ones, dropping some. The table includes 100,000 to 150,000 clones, over 80% detected once. On this clone: At one of its ends the junction is not consistent with the germline gene, which may arise from a read error.

The TCR sequence derives from an adult in good health. The sample consisted of peripheral blood, taken on day 0 of AZD1222 vaccination.

The CDR3 sequence is CASSPGREAPFF. The CDR3 DNA sequence: TGTGCCAGCTCCCCTGGGAGGGAGGCACCTTTTTTC. This chain joins TRBV2 and TRBJ2-3; TRBD2 matches at 7 bases. The germline V gene has CDR1 SNHLY and CDR2 FYNNEI. CDR3 length equals 12 residues. The variable domain in full, with the rest retrieved from reference TRBV2 and TRBJ2-3, is EPEVTQTPSHQVTQMGQEVILRCVPISNHLYFYWYRQILGQKVEFLVSFYNNEISEKSEIFDDQFSVERPDGSNFTLKIRSTKLEDSAMYFCASSPGREAPFFGPGTRLTVL.